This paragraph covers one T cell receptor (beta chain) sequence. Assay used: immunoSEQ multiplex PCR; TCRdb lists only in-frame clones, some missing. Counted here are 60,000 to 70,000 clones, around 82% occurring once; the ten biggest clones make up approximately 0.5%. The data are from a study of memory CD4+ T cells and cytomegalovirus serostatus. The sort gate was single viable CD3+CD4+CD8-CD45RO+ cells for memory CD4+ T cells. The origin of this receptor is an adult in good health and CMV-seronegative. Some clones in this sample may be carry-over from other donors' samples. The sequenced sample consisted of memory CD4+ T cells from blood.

The CDR3 loop reads CASSVVSGSSHEQYF. The CDR3 DNA reads as TGTGCCAGCAGCGTAGTGAGCGGGAGTTCACACGAGCAGTACTTC. The V and J genes are TRBV9 and TRBJ2-5; 8 nucleotides agree with TRBD2. The J call may be in error: the DNA end matches TRBJ2-7 better. Looked up from germline, CDR1 is SGDLS and CDR2 is YYNGEE. CDR3 length: 15 amino acids.